This T cell receptor (beta chain) was sequenced in a study of T-cell reconstitution after alpha-beta-depleted transplantation in children. The sample holds many counts of this clonotype. The TCRbeta library was prepared with unique molecular identifiers. Each CDR3 protein gets one entry after TCRdb re-called the PCR reads with MiXCR. This table holds about 230,000 distinct CDR3 sequences, more than 10% found once. Per germline, CDR1 KGHSH and CDR2 LQKENI. The V end lost 10 bases, the J end lost 0 bases, and 12 bases lay between the germline ends. This CDR3 contains 13 residues. This sequence was found in a human donor who donated a stem cell graft to a child with acute lymphoblastic leukemia. The chain couples TRBV18 to TRBJ1-1, with a possible D match to TRBD1 (5 bases). The material was PBMCs from the stem cell graft donor, obtained from the stem cell graft. The CDR3 DNA reads TGTGCCACCGGCCGGGGGTTGAACACTGAAGCTTTCTTT. It is translated as CATGRGLNTEAFF.